Here is one TCR beta chain with its context. The same CDR3 is also encoded by other DNA sequences in this sample. Expressed TCRB transcripts were sequenced because the entire RNA isolate underwent reverse transcription. The table came from immunoSEQ multiplex PCR; TCRdb's copy has only in-frame clones and leaves some out. The table shows about 900,000 clones, with roughly 17% occurring only once. In germline, CDR1 is MDHEN, CDR2 SYDVKM. The CDR3 consists of 13 residues. The V gene lost 4 bases and the J gene lost 3 bases, with 9 bases spanning the gap. This sample stems from a study of beta chain features in type 1 diabetes.

Sequenced material: naive CD4+ T cells from blood. The clonotype comes from a woman in her late teens or twenties in good health. V gene TRBV28 combines with J gene TRBJ1-1; D unresolved. CDR3 DNA sequence: TGTGCCAGCAGTTCCCCTACGTACACTGAAGCTTTCTTT. It is translated as CASSSPTYTEAFF. The whole variable domain, remainder taken from reference TRBV28 and TRBJ1-1, is DVKVTQSSRYLVKRTGEKVFLECVQDMDHENMFWYRQDPGLGLRLIYFSYDVKMKEKGDIPEGYSVSREKKERFSLILESASTNQTSMYLCASSSPTYTEAFFGQGTRLTVV.